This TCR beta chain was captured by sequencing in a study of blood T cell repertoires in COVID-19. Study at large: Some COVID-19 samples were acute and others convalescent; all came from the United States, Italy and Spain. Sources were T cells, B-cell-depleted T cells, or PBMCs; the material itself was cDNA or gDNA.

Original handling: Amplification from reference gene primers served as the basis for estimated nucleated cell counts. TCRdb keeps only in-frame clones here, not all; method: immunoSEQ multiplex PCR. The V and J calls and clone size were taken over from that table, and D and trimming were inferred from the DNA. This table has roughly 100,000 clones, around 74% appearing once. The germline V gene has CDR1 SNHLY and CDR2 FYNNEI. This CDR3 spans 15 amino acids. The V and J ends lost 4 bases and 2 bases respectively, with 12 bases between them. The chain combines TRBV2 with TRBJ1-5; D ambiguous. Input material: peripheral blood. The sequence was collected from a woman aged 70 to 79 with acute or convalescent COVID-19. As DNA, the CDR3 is TGTGCCAGCAGTGCAGGTCCGAAGGGCAATCAGCCCCAGCATTTT. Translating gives CASSAGPKGNQPQHF. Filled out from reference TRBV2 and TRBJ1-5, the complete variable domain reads EPEVTQTPSHQVTQMGQEVILRCVPISNHLYFYWYRQILGQKVEFLVSFYNNEISEKSEIFDDQFSVERPDGSNFTLKIRSTKLEDSAMYFCASSAGPKGNQPQHFGDGTRLSIL.